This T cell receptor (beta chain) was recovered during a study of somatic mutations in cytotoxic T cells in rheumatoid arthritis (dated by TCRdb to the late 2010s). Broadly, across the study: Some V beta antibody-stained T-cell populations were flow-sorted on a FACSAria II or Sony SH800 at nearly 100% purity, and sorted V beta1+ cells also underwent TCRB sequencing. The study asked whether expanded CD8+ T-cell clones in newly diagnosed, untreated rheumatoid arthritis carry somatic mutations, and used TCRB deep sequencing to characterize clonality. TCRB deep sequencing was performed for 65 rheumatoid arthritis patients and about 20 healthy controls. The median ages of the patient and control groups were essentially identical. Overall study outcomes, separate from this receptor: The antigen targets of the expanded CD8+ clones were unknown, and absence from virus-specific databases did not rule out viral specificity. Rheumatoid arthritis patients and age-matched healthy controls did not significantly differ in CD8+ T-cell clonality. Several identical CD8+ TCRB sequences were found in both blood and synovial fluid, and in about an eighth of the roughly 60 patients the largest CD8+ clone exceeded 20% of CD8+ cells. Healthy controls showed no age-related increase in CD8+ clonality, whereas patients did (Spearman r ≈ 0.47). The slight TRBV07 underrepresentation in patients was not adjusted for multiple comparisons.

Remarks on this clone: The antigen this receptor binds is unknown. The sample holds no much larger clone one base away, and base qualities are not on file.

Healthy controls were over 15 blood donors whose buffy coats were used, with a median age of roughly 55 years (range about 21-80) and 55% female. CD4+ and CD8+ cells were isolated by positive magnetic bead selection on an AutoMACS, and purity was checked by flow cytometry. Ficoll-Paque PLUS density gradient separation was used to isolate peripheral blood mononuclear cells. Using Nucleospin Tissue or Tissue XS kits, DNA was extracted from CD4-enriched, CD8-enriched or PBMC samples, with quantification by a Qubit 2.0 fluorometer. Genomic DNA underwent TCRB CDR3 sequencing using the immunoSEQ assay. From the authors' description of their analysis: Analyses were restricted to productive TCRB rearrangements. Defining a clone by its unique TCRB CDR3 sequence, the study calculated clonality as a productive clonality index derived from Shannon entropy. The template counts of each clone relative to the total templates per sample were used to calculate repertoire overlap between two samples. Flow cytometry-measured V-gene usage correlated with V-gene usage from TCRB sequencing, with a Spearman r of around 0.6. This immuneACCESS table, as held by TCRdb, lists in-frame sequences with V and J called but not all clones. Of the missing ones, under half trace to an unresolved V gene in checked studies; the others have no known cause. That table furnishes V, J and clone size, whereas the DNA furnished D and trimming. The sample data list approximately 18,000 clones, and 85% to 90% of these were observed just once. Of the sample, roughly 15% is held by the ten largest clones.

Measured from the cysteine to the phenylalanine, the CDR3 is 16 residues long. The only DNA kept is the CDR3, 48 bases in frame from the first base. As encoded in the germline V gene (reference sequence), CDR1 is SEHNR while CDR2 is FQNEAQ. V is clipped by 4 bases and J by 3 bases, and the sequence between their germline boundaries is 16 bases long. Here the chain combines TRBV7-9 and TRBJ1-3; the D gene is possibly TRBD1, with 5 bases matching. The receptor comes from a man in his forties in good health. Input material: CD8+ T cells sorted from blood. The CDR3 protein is CASSSNRGRIGNTIYF. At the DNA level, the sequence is TGTGCCAGCAGCTCAAACCGGGGCCGAATTGGAAACACCATATATTTT.